The 31 T cell receptor beta chains below come from one sample, sequenced in a study of early T cells in non-severe SARS-CoV-2 infection. TCRdb recomputed calls from the 5' RACE reads with MiXCR, one row per CDR3 protein. The repertoire consists of 25,000 to 30,000 distinct CDR3 sequences, with about 4.6% occurring once and the leading ten covering 10%. Specimen: whole blood. Every receptor here comes from an adult who was a healthcare worker with PCR-confirmed SARS-CoV-2 infection or an uninfected control (not recorded which).

This clonotype was observed many times. The chain has TRBV28 and TRBJ2-7; the D gene is possibly TRBD1 (6 bases). The CDR3 totals 14 residues. CDR1 and CDR2 from the germline V gene are MDHEN and SYDVKM. V was shortened by 8 bases and J by 2 bases, with 16 bases between the two germline ends. Here the CDR3 reads CASWDQGLPYEQYF. CDR3 coding DNA: TGTGCCAGCTGGGACCAGGGGCTTCCCTACGAGCAGTACTTC.

V is TRBV20-1 and J is TRBJ1-4; the D gene is possibly TRBD1 (5 bases). Germline lookup yields CDR1 DFQATT and CDR2 SNEGSKA (reference sequence). V lost 7 bases to trimming and J lost 4 bases, with 13 bases between them. This CDR3 has 13 amino acids. CDR3 DNA: TGCAGTGGGACGATGGGGGGTAATGAAAAACTGTTTTTT. It encodes CSGTMGGNEKLFF.

This clonotype was seen only a few times. At one of its ends the junction is not consistent with the germline gene, which may arise from a read error. This chain joins TRBV4-2 and TRBJ2-1, with D unclear. Germline lookup yields CDR1 LGHNA and CDR2 YNFKEQ. The CDR3 loop spans 16 amino acids. The CDR3 DNA follows: TGTGCCAGCAGCCAAGATGCCAGACCTTACCACAATGAACAGTTCTTC. The encoded protein is CASSQDARPYHNEQFF.

In its sample, this clonotype was seen a few times. This sequence joins TRBV7-6 and TRBJ2-1, with 13 bases fitting TRBD2. The CDR3 has 18 residues. V dropped 2 bases and J dropped 4; count of bases not matched to a gene: 8. In germline, CDR1 is SGHVS, CDR2 FNYEAQ. The DNA of the CDR3 is TGTGCCAGCAGCTTAAAACTAGCGGGAGGGGGAAGTTACAATGAGCAGTTCTTC. This gives the protein CASSLKLAGGGSYNEQFF. Using reference TRBV7-6 and TRBJ2-1 for the parts outside the CDR3, the full variable domain is GAGVSQSPRYKVTKRGQDVALRCDPISGHVSLYWYRQALGQGPEFLTYFNYEAQQDKSGLPNDRFSAERPEGSISTLTIQRTEQRDSAMYRCASSLKLAGGGSYNEQFFGPGTRLTVL.

This clonotype was seen ten or more times. The gene calls are TRBV19 and TRBJ2-2; TRBD1 might be the D (6 bases). Germline CDR1 LNHDA, CDR2 SQIVND (reference sequence). The germline V and J ends were trimmed by 3 bases and 4 bases, with 9 bases remaining between them. CDR3 length: 14 residues. CDR3 in amino acids: CASSMTGTTGELFF. The CDR3 DNA reads as TGTGCCAGTAGTATGACAGGAACCACCGGGGAGCTGTTTTTT.

This clonotype was found many times. V gene TRBV5-1 combines with J gene TRBJ2-3; D is undetermined. The CDR3 has 15 residues. Trimming pared 4 bases from V and 3 bases from J, leaving 15 bases between. Germline-derived CDR1 and CDR2 are SGHRS and YFSETQ. The CDR3 DNA sequence: TGCGCCAGCAGCCTACGGGTCTCTGGGACAGATACGCAGTATTTT. Its protein product is CASSLRVSGTDTQYF.

This clonotype came up many times. The chain combines TRBV5-1 with TRBJ2-2; 9 bases match TRBD2. The trim removed 0 bases at V and 6 bases at J, leaving 6 bases unmatched. Germline loops: CDR1 SGHRS, CDR2 YFSETQ. The CDR3 has 16 amino acids. This chain's CDR3 is CASSLAAGGQPGELFF. The CDR3 coding sequence is TGCGCCAGCAGCTTGGCCGCGGGAGGGCAGCCCGGGGAGCTGTTTTTT.

In this sample, this clonotype turned up many times. The chain is built from TRBV5-4 and TRBJ2-4; no reliable D call. With 0 bases removed from V and 3 bases from J, the gap between germline ends came to 16 bases. CDR1 SGHNT and CDR2 YYREEE come from the germline V gene (reference sequence). CDR3 size: 17 residues. CDR3 DNA sequence: TGTGCCAGCAGCTTGGGAATAGGGTCAGGTAACAAAAACATTCAGTACTTC. Protein sequence: CASSLGIGSGNKNIQYF.

This clonotype has at least ten counts. The chain employs TRBV10-3 and TRBJ1-6; 8 positions match TRBD1. V lost 10 bases to trimming and J lost 10 bases; unmatched junction nucleotides: 15. From germline, CDR1 is ENHRY and CDR2 SYGVKD. This CDR3 comprises 15 residues. The CDR3 coding sequence is TGTGCCACCACCCCCGACAGGGGAAGCAAATCACCCCTCCACTTT. Its translation is CATTPDRGSKSPLHF.

This clonotype was seen at least ten times. The chain has TRBV5-1 and TRBJ2-7; D may correspond to TRBD1 or TRBD2 (6 bases each). The CDR3 has 16 residues. V lost 0 bases, J lost 4 bases, and 17 bases lay in between. CDR1 and CDR2 from the germline V gene are SGHRS and YFSETQ. This CDR3 is CASSLGQVVSGYEQYF. In DNA, the CDR3 is TGCGCCAGCAGCTTGGGACAGGTGGTTAGCGGTTACGAGCAGTACTTC.

This clonotype turned up a few times. The chain employs TRBV19 and TRBJ1-3, with a possible D match to TRBD1 (6 bases). From germline, CDR1 is LNHDA and CDR2 SQIVND (reference sequence). V dropped 8 bases and J dropped 7 bases, with 18 bases sitting between them. The CDR3 length is 14 residues. In DNA form, the CDR3 reads TGTGCCAGTTCCGCAGGGGCGCACGGGAACACCATATATTTT. This gives the protein CASSAGAHGNTIYF.

The genes are TRBV20-1 and TRBJ2-7, with 9 bases that match TRBD1. This CDR3 spans 14 amino acids. Germline CDR1 is DFQATT and CDR2 is SNEGSKA (reference sequence). V shed 5 bases and J 3 bases; nucleotides not matched to a gene: 8. CDR3 region: CSAAGTGWSYEQYF. The CDR3 DNA sequence: TGCAGTGCTGCCGGGACAGGGTGGAGCTACGAGCAGTACTTC.

V usage is TRBV2 and J usage is TRBJ2-2; D possibly uses TRBD1 or TRBD2 (5 bases each). The V gene's germline CDR1 is SNHLY and CDR2 FYNNEI. V was cut by 10 bases and J by 1 base, with 13 bases left in between. The CDR3 spans 14 residues. The CDR3 region has the DNA TGTGCCACAACGGGACGGGGGAACACCGGGGAGCTGTTTTTT. It translates to CATTGRGNTGELFF.

This clonotype occurred many times. The chain uses TRBV29-1 and TRBJ2-1, with 7 bases that match TRBD1. The CDR3 runs to 16 residues. In germline, CDR1 is SQVTM, CDR2 ANQGSEA. Trimming at V came to 3 bases and at J to 7 bases, leaving 15 bases not matched to a gene. The CDR3: CSVDPQGIFRTNEQFF. The CDR3 DNA is TGCAGCGTTGATCCACAGGGGATCTTTCGTACTAATGAGCAGTTCTTC.

The table lists this clonotype with many counts. This chain joins TRBV3-1 and TRBJ2-1; D gene unclear. Trimming left V 4 bases short and J 4 bases short, with 8 bases between. The CDR3 has 13 amino acids. Germline V gene sequence: CDR1 LGHDT, CDR2 YNNKEL (reference sequence). The CDR3 DNA is TGTGCCAGCAGCCGCCCACCGTACAATGAGCAGTTCTTC. Protein: CASSRPPYNEQFF.

This clonotype was seen many times. The V gene is TRBV7-2, the J gene TRBJ1-2; maybe TRBD1 (5 bases). V was shortened by 1 base and J by 7 bases, with 13 bases between the two germline ends. CDR3 length equals 14 residues. The germline CDR1 and CDR2 sequences are SGHTA and FQGNSA. The CDR3 loop reads CASSLDARDSGYTF. CDR3 in DNA: TGTGCCAGCAGCTTAGATGCCAGGGATTCTGGCTACACCTTC.

This clonotype was detected a few times. This chain links TRBV7-3 with TRBJ2-3; D uncertain. V was trimmed by 3 bases and J by 0 bases, leaving 7 bases between them. Germline V lookup: CDR1 SGHTA, CDR2 FQGTGA. This CDR3 is built from 14 residues. CDR3 sequence (DNA): TGTGCCAGCAGCTTGGGTCTAAGCACAGATACGCAGTATTTT. As protein: CASSLGLSTDTQYF.

This clonotype was picked up many times. This rearrangement joins TRBV19 to TRBJ2-7; 7 positions match TRBD2. Looked up from germline, CDR1 is LNHDA and CDR2 is SQIVND (reference sequence). This CDR3 spans 15 amino acids. V lost 4 bases and J lost 2; bases outside the gene matches: 8. The CDR3 DNA reads as TGTGCCAGTAGTACCTGGGGGGGATCTACCTACGAGCAGTACTTC. Encoded protein: CASSTWGGSTYEQYF.

This clonotype was seen at least ten times. This sequence joins TRBV6-1 and TRBJ2-4; TRBD2 aligns across 11 bases. Germline-derived CDR1 and CDR2 are MNHNS and SASEGT. This CDR3 has 15 residues. The V segment lost 9 bases and the J segment 7 bases; nucleotides outside the gene matches: 11. This chain's CDR3 is CASSRGTSGNNIQYF. The CDR3 DNA is TGTGCCAGTTCGAGGGGGACTAGCGGTAACAACATTCAGTACTTC.

This clonotype was seen ten or more times. This chain connects TRBV6-5 to TRBJ1-1, with D unresolved. Germline values: CDR1 MNHEY, CDR2 SVGAGI. CDR3 length: 13 residues. Trimming shortened V by 4 bases and J by 2 bases, and 8 bases separated the two germline ends. The CDR3 sequence is CASSSNRNTEAFF. In nucleotides, the CDR3 is TGTGCCAGCAGTTCCAACAGAAACACTGAAGCTTTCTTT.

The table lists this clonotype with many counts. The gene calls are TRBV7-2 and TRBJ1-1; 8 positions agree with TRBD1. This CDR3 spans 13 amino acids. Germline V lookup: CDR1 SGHTA, CDR2 FQGNSA. J lost 12 bases, V lost 1 base, and 7 bases had no gene match. In nucleotides, the CDR3 is TGTGCCAGCAGCTTAGGTGGCAGGGGGCGGACTTTCTTT. Protein: CASSLGGRGRTFF.

This chain links TRBV15 with TRBJ2-1, with TRBD1 matching over 7 bases. The germline V gene has CDR1 LNHNV and CDR2 YYDKDF (reference sequence). V shed 3 bases and J 7 bases; nucleotides not matched to a gene: 9. The CDR3 is 15 residues long. CDR3 sequence reads: CATSRDRLSYNEQFF. DNA of the CDR3: TGTGCCACCAGCAGGGACAGGCTTAGCTATAATGAGCAGTTCTTC.

The sample holds many counts of this clonotype. This chain links TRBV14 with TRBJ1-2; D possibly corresponds to TRBD1 (5 bases). This CDR3 is built from 15 residues. V shed 0 bases and J shed 6 bases, with 14 bases lying between them. In germline, CDR1 is SGHDN, CDR2 FVKESK. In DNA form, the CDR3 reads TGTGCCAGCAGCCAAGATCCTCGGACATCTCATGGCTACACCTTC. Residues: CASSQDPRTSHGYTF.

By its share, this clonotype is medium-sized. This rearrangement joins TRBV7-2 to TRBJ2-7; 9 nucleotides align to TRBD1. Germline lookup yields CDR1 SGHTA and CDR2 FQGNSA. CDR3 length equals 15 residues. The junction had 8 bases not matched to a gene; V was cut back by 5 bases and J by 3 bases. The CDR3 bases are TGTGCCAGCAGCAGCCCCGGGACAGGGTTCTACGAGCAGTACTTC. Translating it yields CASSSPGTGFYEQYF.

This clonotype was observed many times. The gene calls are TRBV6-5 and TRBJ1-1; D is perhaps TRBD1 (5 bases). Germline V gene sequence: CDR1 MNHEY, CDR2 SVGAGI. Deletions cut 2 bases from V and 0 bases from J, with 10 bases between. The CDR3 runs 15 residues. The chain's CDR3 is CASSYTQVMNTEAFF. For the CDR3, the DNA is TGTGCCAGCAGTTACACACAGGTGATGAACACTGAAGCTTTCTTT.

The CDR3 here is CASSLGPGVGNEQYF. CDR3 nucleotide sequence: TGCGCCAGCAGCTTGGGTCCGGGAGTTGGCAACGAGCAGTACTTC. The chain combines TRBV5-1 with TRBJ2-7, with D possibly TRBD2 on 6 matching bases. Germline-derived CDR1 and CDR2 are SGHRS and YFSETQ. The CDR3 contains 15 residues. The ends were cut back, 0 bases at V and 5 bases at J, with 15 bases in the middle.

In its sample, this clonotype was seen many times. The gene calls are TRBV3-1 and TRBJ2-1; 13 nucleotides agree with TRBD2. This CDR3 is 14 amino acids long. Trimming took 3 bases from V and 10 from J; bases not matched to a gene: 3. Germline V CDR1 and CDR2: LGHDT, YNNKEL (reference sequence). The CDR3 DNA follows: TGTGCCAGCAGCCAGGGACTAGCGGGAAGAGAGCAGTTCTTC. Its protein product is CASSQGLAGREQFF.

This clonotype was recorded at least ten times. This sequence joins TRBV28 and TRBJ2-2, with 9 positions matching TRBD1. The V segment lost 6 bases and the J segment 1 base; nucleotides outside the gene matches: 15. The CDR3 spans 19 residues. CDR1 and CDR2 (germline): MDHEN, SYDVKM. The CDR3, as DNA: TGTGCCAGCAGCCTTCAAGGGCAAAGGGACAGGGTGAACACCGGGGAGCTGTTTTTT. This encodes CASSLQGQRDRVNTGELFF.

This clonotype appeared many times. The chain carries TRBV28 and TRBJ2-7, with 7 bases identical to TRBD1. The length of the CDR3 is 14 residues. Germline lookup yields CDR1 MDHEN and CDR2 SYDVKM. Losses at the gene ends were 3 bases for V and 7 bases for J; bases not matched to a gene: 9. For the CDR3, the DNA is TGTGCCAGCAGTTTCGACAGGGTACGATGGGAGCAGTACTTC. Protein product: CASSFDRVRWEQYF.

The table lists this clonotype with many counts. The chain has TRBV7-3 and TRBJ2-1; D may match TRBD1 or TRBD2 (5 bases each). Trimming removed 4 bases at V and 7 bases at J, with 14 bases between. Germline V gene lookup returns CDR1 SGHTA and CDR2 FQGTGA. The CDR3 length is 14 residues. CDR3 amino acids: CASSSGPANNEQFF. The CDR3 DNA reads as TGTGCCAGCAGCTCGGGACCGGCTAATAATGAGCAGTTCTTC.

The rearrangement links TRBV3-1 to TRBJ1-1; TRBD1 agrees at 8 bases. Germline trimming cut 8 bases from V and 4 bases from J; bases unmatched to any gene: 6. CDR1 and CDR2 from the germline V gene are LGHDT and YNNKEL (reference sequence). This CDR3 region has 13 residues. In DNA form, the CDR3 reads TGTGCCAGCGGGACAGGAAGAACCACTGAAGCTTTCTTT. Translating gives CASGTGRTTEAFF.